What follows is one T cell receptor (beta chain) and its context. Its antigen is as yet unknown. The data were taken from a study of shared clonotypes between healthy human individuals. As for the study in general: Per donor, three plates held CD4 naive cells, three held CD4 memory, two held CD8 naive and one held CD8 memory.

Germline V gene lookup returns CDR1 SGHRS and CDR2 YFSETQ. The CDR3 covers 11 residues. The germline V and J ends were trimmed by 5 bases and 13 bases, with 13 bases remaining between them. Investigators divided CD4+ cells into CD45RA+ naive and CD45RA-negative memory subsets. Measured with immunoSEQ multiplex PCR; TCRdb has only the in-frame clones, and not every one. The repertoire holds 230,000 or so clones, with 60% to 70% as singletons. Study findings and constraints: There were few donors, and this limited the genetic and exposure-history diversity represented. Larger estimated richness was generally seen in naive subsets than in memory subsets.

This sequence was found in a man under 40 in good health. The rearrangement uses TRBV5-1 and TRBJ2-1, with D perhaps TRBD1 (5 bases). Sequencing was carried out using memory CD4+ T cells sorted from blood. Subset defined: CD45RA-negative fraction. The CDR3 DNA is TGCGCCAGCAGACAAGGGGTGGAACAGTTCTTC. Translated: CASRQGVEQFF.